This TCR beta chain was observed in a study of T cell changes during pregnancy in multiple sclerosis. Germline CDR1 MNHEY, CDR2 SVGAGI. V gave up 8 bases and J gave up 14 bases, with 4 bases separating them. The CDR3 length is 8 residues. TCRdb's copy holds only in-frame clones and misses some; the assay was immunoSEQ multiplex PCR. The sample yields about 30,000 clones, roughly 90% seen once. This specimen was CD4+ T cells from peripheral blood mononuclear cells, taken in the second trimester of pregnancy. This chain connects TRBV6-5 to TRBJ1-6; D remains unclear. This clonotype was obtained from a female donor in good health, enrolled as a control in a pregnancy study. The CDR3 loop is CASPSLHF. In DNA form, the CDR3 reads TGTGCCAGCCCGTCCCTCCACTTT.